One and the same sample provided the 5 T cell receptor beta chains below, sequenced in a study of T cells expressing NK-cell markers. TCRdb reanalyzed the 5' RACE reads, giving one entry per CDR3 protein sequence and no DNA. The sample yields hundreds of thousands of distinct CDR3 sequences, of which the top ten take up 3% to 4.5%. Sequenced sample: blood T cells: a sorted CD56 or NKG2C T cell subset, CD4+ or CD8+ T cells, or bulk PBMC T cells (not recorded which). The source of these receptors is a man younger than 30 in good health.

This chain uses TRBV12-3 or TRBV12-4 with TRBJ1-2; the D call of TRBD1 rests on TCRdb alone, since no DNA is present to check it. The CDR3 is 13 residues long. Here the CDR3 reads CASSKTENYGYTF.

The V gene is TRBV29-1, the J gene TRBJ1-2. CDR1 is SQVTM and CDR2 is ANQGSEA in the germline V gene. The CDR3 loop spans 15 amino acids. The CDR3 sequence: CSVVPLLAESYGYTF.

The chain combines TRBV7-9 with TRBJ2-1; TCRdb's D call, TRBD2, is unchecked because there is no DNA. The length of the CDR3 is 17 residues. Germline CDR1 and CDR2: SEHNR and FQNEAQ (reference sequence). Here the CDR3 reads CASSLTARTSGMGEQFF. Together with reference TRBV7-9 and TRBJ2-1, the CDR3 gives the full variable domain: DTGVSQNPRHKITKRGQNVTFRCDPISEHNRLYWYRQTLGQGPEFLTYFQNEAQLEKSRLLSDRFSAERPKGSFSTLEIQRTEQGDSAMYLCASSLTARTSGMGEQFFGPGTRLTVL.

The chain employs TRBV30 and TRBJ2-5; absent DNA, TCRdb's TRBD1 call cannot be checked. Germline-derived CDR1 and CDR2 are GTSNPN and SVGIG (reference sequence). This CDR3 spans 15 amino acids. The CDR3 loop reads CAWSVRGQVVETQYF.

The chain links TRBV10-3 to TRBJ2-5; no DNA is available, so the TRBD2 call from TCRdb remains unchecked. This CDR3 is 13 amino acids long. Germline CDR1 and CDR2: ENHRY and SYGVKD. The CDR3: CAISPAGFETQYF.